The TCR beta chain described here comes from a study of vaccination effects on CD4 cells after COVID-19. Sequencing was preceded by expansion of antigen-specific CD4+ T cells with viral peptide pools in the ViraFEST assay. Researchers isolated CD4+ T cells once about 11 days of culture had elapsed. Participants were given two doses of BNT162b2 or mRNA-1273 vaccine. Half-medium changes using IL-2 medium occurred on days 3 and 7. The protocol was immunoSEQ multiplex PCR, while the TCRdb copy is restricted to in-frame clones and leaves out a portion. Among about 33,000 clones listed, approximately 82% were seen once. CDR3 length equals 12 residues. Germline CDR1 and CDR2: GTSNPN and SVGIG (reference sequence). Study-level points and caveats: Late post-vaccination, clones induced by infection and those induced by vaccine underwent marked clonal contraction.

Notes on this clone: Its antigen is not known. One end of the junction does not line up with germline, which may come from a read error.

The sequence derives from a human donor who received a COVID-19 vaccine. Some clones in this sample may be carry-over from other donors' samples. V is TRBV30 and J is TRBJ1-4, with D unresolved. The input for sequencing was CD4+ T cells from PBMCs cultured with HCoV-NL63 spike peptides, taken after COVID-19 vaccination. The CDR3 DNA follows: TGTGCCTGGAGTGTACCCGGCAGGCCTCCGGATTTT. Protein sequence: CAWSVPGRPPDF.